The 30 T cell receptor beta chains listed next were all sequenced from one sample in a study of blood T cell repertoires in COVID-19. The repertoire was sequenced with immunoSEQ multiplex PCR; TCRdb's copy has only in-frame clones and lacks some. There are approximately 260,000 clones in the sample; over 85% occur only once, and 1.9% lies in the top ten. The sequenced sample consisted of PBMCs or T cells enriched from blood (not recorded which). These receptors came from a woman in her sixties who had recovered from COVID-19.

CDR3 region: CASSLLGGASAGELFF. The DNA for the CDR3 is TGTGCCAGCAGTTTATTAGGGGGCGCATCCGCCGGGGAGCTGTTTTTT. The chain links TRBV28 to TRBJ2-2; 7 bases fit TRBD1. Germline CDR1 MDHEN, CDR2 SYDVKM. J lost 6 bases, V lost 1 base, and 8 bases had no gene match. The CDR3 spans 16 residues.

This chain links TRBV3-1 (or the pseudogene TRBV3-2) with TRBJ2-1; 10 nucleotides align to TRBD2. Germline V lookup: CDR1 LGHDT, CDR2 YNNKEL (reference sequence). The length of the CDR3 is 12 residues. Trimming removed 4 bases from V and 13 bases from J; junction bases left unmatched: 4. Here the CDR3 DNA reads TGTGCCAGCAGCCCCGGGACTAGCGCTCAGTTCTTC. Protein: CASSPGTSAQFF.

The chain couples TRBV11-3 to TRBJ1-6, with 9 bases identical to TRBD1. V shed 4 bases and J 6 bases; nucleotides not matched to a gene: 1. CDR1 and CDR2 (germline): SGHNT, YENEEA. The CDR3 length is 14 residues. The CDR3 DNA reads as TGTGCCAGCAGCTCGGGACAGGGTAATTCACCCCTCCACTTT. This codes for CASSSGQGNSPLHF. Based on the CDR3 plus reference TRBV11-3 and TRBJ1-6, the full variable domain is EAGVVQSPRYKIIEKKQPVAFWCNPISGHNTLYWYLQNLGQGPELLIRYENEEAVDDSQLPKDRFSAERLKGVDSTLKIQPAELGDSAVYLCASSSGQGNSPLHFGNGTRLTVT.

The chain links TRBV3-1 (or the pseudogene TRBV3-2) to TRBJ1-6; a possible D gene is TRBD1 (5 bases). The CDR3 covers 14 residues. CDR1 is LGHDT and CDR2 is YNNKEL in the germline V gene (reference sequence). Trimming stripped 3 bases from V and 6 bases from J, with 9 bases between. The CDR3 protein is CASSQARVNSPLHF. CDR3 bases: TGTGCCAGCAGCCAGGCCAGGGTTAATTCACCCCTCCACTTT.

This clone showed up just a few times. The rearrangement uses TRBV19 and TRBJ2-1; 10 bases are shared with TRBD2. After removal of 4 bases from V and 2 bases from J, the junction contained 5 bases not matched to a gene. Germline assignment: CDR1 LNHDA and CDR2 SQIVND (reference sequence). The CDR3 loop spans 16 amino acids. The CDR3 is CASSTLAGGTYNEQFF. The CDR3 region has the DNA TGTGCCAGTAGTACTTTAGCGGGAGGCACCTACAATGAGCAGTTCTTC. Full variable domain (missing parts from reference TRBV19 and TRBJ2-1): DGGITQSPKYLFRKEGQNVTLSCEQNLNHDAMYWYRQDPGQGLRLIYYSQIVNDFQKGDIAEGYSVSREKKESFPLTVTSAQKNPTAFYLCASSTLAGGTYNEQFFGPGTRLTVL.

The rearrangement joins TRBV28 to TRBJ1-2, with a weak D call TRBD1 (5 bases). V lost 6 bases to trimming and J lost 10 bases, with 18 bases between them. The V gene's germline CDR1 is MDHEN and CDR2 SYDVKM. The CDR3 extends over 13 amino acids. The CDR3 coding sequence is TGTGCCAGCAGCCCCCCGGGGACTTACTTCTACACCTTC. This encodes CASSPPGTYFYTF.

The chain links TRBV2 to TRBJ1-2; D gene unclear. The CDR3 extends over 14 amino acids. The ends were cut back, 3 bases at V and 5 bases at J, with 13 bases in the middle. The V gene's germline CDR1 is SNHLY and CDR2 FYNNEI. The CDR3 DNA sequence: TGTGCCAGCAGTGAGTCGTGGACTTGGTATGGCTACACCTTC. Encoded protein: CASSESWTWYGYTF. Using reference TRBV2 and TRBJ1-2 for the parts outside the CDR3, the full variable domain is EPEVTQTPSHQVTQMGQEVILRCVPISNHLYFYWYRQILGQKVEFLVSFYNNEISEKSEIFDDQFSVERPDGSNFTLKIRSTKLEDSAMYFCASSESWTWYGYTFGSGTRLTVV.

This chain links TRBV30 with TRBJ1-2, with D possibly matching TRBD1 (6 bases). The CDR3 totals 13 residues. V was cut by 4 bases and J by 6 bases, with 15 bases left in between. Germline V gene lookup returns CDR1 GTSNPN and CDR2 SVGIG (reference sequence). CDR3 nucleotide sequence: TGTGCCTGGACCTCTCTTTGGACAGATGGCTACACCTTC. Its protein is CAWTSLWTDGYTF.

A few counts support this clone. The chain employs TRBV5-1 and TRBJ2-7; maybe TRBD2 (6 bases). CDR1 and CDR2 from the germline V gene are SGHRS and YFSETQ. V lost 4 bases and J lost 4, with 18 bases in between. This CDR3 spans 15 amino acids. The CDR3 region is CASSQRVGSEYEQYF. The CDR3 nucleotides read TGCGCCAGCAGCCAGCGGGTGGGGAGTGAGTACGAGCAGTACTTC. Drawing the rest from reference TRBV5-1 and TRBJ2-7, the complete variable domain is KAGVTQTPRYLIKTRGQQVTLSCSPISGHRSVSWYQQTPGQGLQFLFEYFSETQRNKGNFPGRFSGRQFSNSRSEMNVSTLELGDSALYLCASSQRVGSEYEQYFGPGTRLTVT.

This clone was recorded once. V gene TRBV11-2 combines with J gene TRBJ2-7; 11 bases are shared with TRBD2. The trim removed 4 bases at V and 2 bases at J, leaving 10 bases unmatched. Germline assignment: CDR1 SGHAT and CDR2 FQNNGV. The CDR3 loop spans 17 amino acids. CDR3 loop: CASSSHRTSGRTYEQYF. DNA of the CDR3: TGTGCCAGCAGCTCCCACCGTACTAGCGGGAGAACCTACGAGCAGTACTTC. Supplemented by reference TRBV11-2 and TRBJ2-7, the full variable domain reads EAGVAQSPRYKIIEKRQSVAFWCNPISGHATLYWYQQILGQGPKLLIQFQNNGVVDDSQLPKDRFSAERLKGVDSTLKIQPAKLEDSAVYLCASSSHRTSGRTYEQYFGPGTRLTVT.

As concerns this clone: Compared with germline, one end of the junction differs, possibly owing to a read error. This chain uses TRBV28 with TRBJ1-1; possibly TRBD1 for D (6 bases). The CDR3 extends over 11 amino acids. Germline V CDR1 and CDR2: MDHEN, SYDVKM. CDR3 region: CAGRRGTEAFF. The CDR3 nucleotides are TGTGCCGGCAGGAGGGGGACTGAAGCTTTCTTT.

This clone occurred many times. The J gene is TRBJ1-2, the V gene TRBV15, with 7 bases identical to TRBD1. The V and J ends lost 3 bases and 4 bases, in that order; junction bases with no gene match: 5. Germline V CDR1 and CDR2: LNHNV, YYDKDF (reference sequence). The CDR3 loop spans 14 amino acids. The CDR3 sequence is CATSSDRVGYGYTF. For the CDR3, the DNA is TGTGCCACCAGCAGTGACAGGGTCGGCTATGGCTACACCTTC.

The chain joins TRBV7-2 to TRBJ1-4, with 7 bases fitting TRBD1. With 4 bases clipped from V and 6 bases from J, the junction kept 8 bases outside the gene matches. This CDR3 is 15 amino acids long. Germline CDR1 SGHTA, CDR2 FQGNSA. CDR3 sequence (DNA): TGTGCCAGCAGCTCGTCGACAGGGAGTTATGAAAAACTGTTTTTT. Translating gives CASSSSTGSYEKLFF.

The chain carries TRBV6-5 and TRBJ1-4; D gene uncertain. The V gene's germline CDR1 is MNHEY and CDR2 SVGAGI. This CDR3 has 14 amino acids. The germline V and J ends were trimmed by 2 bases and 4 bases, with 8 bases remaining between them. Here the CDR3 reads CASSYNSGNEKLFF. The CDR3 DNA is TGTGCCAGCAGTTACAACAGCGGTAATGAAAAACTGTTTTTT.

This chain joins TRBV6-6 and TRBJ2-7; D is uncertain. The CDR3 consists of 16 residues. Between the trimmed V and J ends, which lost 5 bases and 4 bases, there was a span of 21 bases. Germline CDR1 and CDR2: MNHNY and SVGAGI (reference sequence). CDR3 region: CASSQSWLTSPYEQYF. The CDR3 DNA reads TGTGCCAGCAGTCAGTCATGGCTCACCTCACCGTACGAGCAGTACTTC.

The chain couples TRBV6-6 to TRBJ1-1; TRBD1 might be the D (6 bases). The CDR3 loop spans 13 amino acids. Germline CDR1 and CDR2: MNHNY and SVGAGI (reference sequence). Trimming took 7 bases from V and 1 from J, leaving 10 bases between them. The chain's CDR3 is CASKPGQNTEAFF. The CDR3 DNA reads as TGTGCCAGCAAACCGGGACAGAACACTGAAGCTTTCTTT.

CDR3 residues: CASSFGVSTDTQYF. CDR3 DNA: TGCGCCAGCAGCTTCGGGGTTAGCACAGATACGCAGTATTTT. V usage is TRBV5-1 and J usage is TRBJ2-3; TRBD2 is a possible D gene (5 bases). With 2 bases removed from V and 0 bases from J, the gap between germline ends came to 7 bases. From germline, CDR1 is SGHRS and CDR2 YFSETQ. CDR3 length: 14 residues.

This clone was picked up a small number of times. Other DNA sequences from this sample encode an identical CDR3 as well. The CDR3 region is CASSLAGGTYEQYF. As DNA, the CDR3 is TGTGCCAGCAGCTTAGCGGGAGGGACCTACGAGCAGTACTTC. The rearrangement joins TRBV7-9 to TRBJ2-7; 7 bases agree with TRBD2. The CDR3 is 14 amino acids. CDR1 SEHNR and CDR2 FQNEAQ come from the germline V gene (reference sequence). J gave up 2 bases and V 0 bases, and 1 base lay outside the gene matches. Full variable domain (rest looked up from reference TRBV7-9 and TRBJ2-7): DTGVSQNPRHKITKRGQNVTFRCDPISEHNRLYWYRQTLGQGPEFLTYFQNEAQLEKSRLLSDRFSAERPKGSFSTLEIQRTEQGDSAMYLCASSLAGGTYEQYFGPGTRLTVT.

The chain has TRBV5-1 and TRBJ1-1, with a tentative D call TRBD1 (5 bases). The V end lost 1 base, the J end lost 11 bases, and 18 bases lay between the germline ends. CDR3 length: 14 residues. Germline CDR1 reads SGHRS; CDR2 reads YFSETQ. CDR3 coding DNA: TGCGCCAGCAGCTTGTGGGGCTTTCAGGGTCACGCTTTCTTT. Protein sequence: CASSLWGFQGHAFF.

Details on this clone: The junction does not match germline at one end; this may be a read error. The V and J genes are TRBV5-6 and TRBJ2-7; D is possibly TRBD1 (5 bases). CDR1 is SGHDT and CDR2 is YYEEEE in the germline V gene. The CDR3 loop spans 13 amino acids. Here the CDR3 DNA reads TGTGCCAGCAGCTTCGGCCAGGGATGGCCCAAAGACTTC. It encodes CASSFGQGWPKDF.

This chain connects TRBV11-2 to TRBJ2-7; D remains unclear. Germline values: CDR1 SGHAT, CDR2 FQNNGV. V was clipped by 2 bases and J by 0 bases, with 5 bases between them. This CDR3 has 13 amino acids. Written as DNA, the CDR3 is TGTGCCAGCAGCTTATTCAGCTCCTACGAGCAGTACTTC. It is translated as CASSLFSSYEQYF.

This clone was counted a few times. The chain links TRBV4-1 to TRBJ2-7, with 9 bases aligning to TRBD2. The CDR3 runs 15 residues. With 4 bases clipped from V and 0 bases from J, the junction kept 4 bases outside the gene matches. Germline CDR1 and CDR2: MGHRA and YSYEKL. DNA for the CDR3: TGCGCCAGCAGCCCAGGACTAGCGCCCTCCTACGAGCAGTACTTC. Residues: CASSPGLAPSYEQYF.

The V gene is TRBV5-4, the J gene TRBJ2-5; 7 nucleotides agree with TRBD2. The germline V gene has CDR1 SGHNT and CDR2 YYREEE (reference sequence). This CDR3 spans 15 amino acids. After removal of 6 bases from V and 1 base from J, the junction contained 9 bases not matched to a gene. The CDR3 loop is CASTYGGGSQETQYF. CDR3 bases: TGTGCCAGCACCTATGGGGGGGGAAGCCAAGAGACCCAGTACTTC.

The chain employs TRBV6-5 and TRBJ1-2; TRBD1 aligns across 7 bases. V was clipped by 5 bases and J by 8 bases; unmatched bases: 14. Germline lookup yields CDR1 MNHEY and CDR2 SVGAGI. The CDR3 totals 15 residues. CDR3 sequence: CASSLTGQDLGGYTF. The CDR3 DNA reads as TGTGCCAGCAGTCTAACAGGACAGGACCTGGGAGGCTACACCTTC.

V and J are TRBV28 and TRBJ1-3; TRBD1 aligns across 7 bases. J gave up 2 bases and V 7 bases, and 5 bases lay outside the gene matches. Per germline, CDR1 MDHEN and CDR2 SYDVKM. The CDR3 is made up of 14 amino acids. CDR3 loop: CASTVGQAGNTIYF. For the CDR3, the DNA is TGTGCCAGCACCGTTGGACAGGCTGGAAACACCATATATTTT. Filled out from reference TRBV28 and TRBJ1-3, the complete variable domain reads DVKVTQSSRYLVKRTGEKVFLECVQDMDHENMFWYRQDPGLGLRLIYFSYDVKMKEKGDIPEGYSVSREKKERFSLILESASTNQTSMYLCASTVGQAGNTIYFGEGSWLTVV.

J is TRBJ1-1 and V is TRBV6-1; weak D call: TRBD1 (5 bases). The CDR3 is made up of 14 amino acids. The germline V and J ends were trimmed by 3 bases and 4 bases, with 12 bases remaining between them. From germline, CDR1 is MNHNS and CDR2 SASEGT. CDR3 nucleotide sequence: TGTGCCAGCAGTGATTTTTATCAGGGCACTGAAGCTTTCTTT. Protein product: CASSDFYQGTEAFF.

The gene calls are TRBV9 and TRBJ2-1; 8 nucleotides agree with TRBD2. V lost 0 bases, J lost 9 bases, and 11 bases stayed unmatched. The CDR3 loop spans 16 amino acids. Germline CDR1 SGDLS, CDR2 YYNGEE. The CDR3 nucleotides read TGTGCCAGCAGCGTAGCAGCGGGGGTTGCATTGGTTGAGCAGTTCTTC. It yields the protein CASSVAAGVALVEQFF.

This chain joins TRBV28 and TRBJ1-2, with a weak D call TRBD1 (5 bases). V was clipped by 3 bases and J by 5 bases, with 13 bases between them. Germline values: CDR1 MDHEN, CDR2 SYDVKM. This CDR3 is 14 amino acids long. The CDR3 DNA reads as TGTGCCAGCAGTTTGTCGGGGGTTTGGTATGGCTACACCTTC. It yields the protein CASSLSGVWYGYTF.

The rearrangement joins TRBV6-1 to TRBJ1-1; D perhaps matches TRBD1 (6 bases). CDR3 length: 15 amino acids. The germline V gene has CDR1 MNHNS and CDR2 SASEGT. V was trimmed by 2 bases and J by 4 bases, leaving 14 bases between them. The CDR3 nucleotides are TGTGCCAGCAGTGAATACACAAGGGGGAGCACTGAAGCTTTCTTT. Amino acids: CASSEYTRGSTEAFF.

The chain employs TRBV18 and TRBJ2-1, with 13 bases matching TRBD2. Germline assignment: CDR1 KGHSH and CDR2 LQKENI. The CDR3 loop spans 16 amino acids. Losses at the gene ends were 4 bases for V and 10 bases for J; bases not matched to a gene: 10. Here the CDR3 DNA reads TGTGCCAGCTCACGAGGACTAGCGGGAGTTTATGAGGAGCAGTTCTTC. Its translation: CASSRGLAGVYEEQFF.